These 23 T cell receptor beta chains were all obtained from the same sample, sequenced in a study of blood T cell repertoires in COVID-19. Measured with immunoSEQ multiplex PCR; TCRdb has only the in-frame clones, and not every one. The sample includes about 190,000 clones, roughly nine tenths of them seen just once. Sequencing was done on a sample of peripheral blood. The source is a man aged 25-45 years with acute or convalescent COVID-19.

The chain has TRBV4-1 and TRBJ2-7; 9 bases fit TRBD1. CDR3 length: 19 residues. The V and J ends lost 0 bases and 1 base, in that order; junction bases with no gene match: 13. Germline V gene lookup returns CDR1 MGHRA and CDR2 YSYEKL. The chain's CDR3 is CASSQDRTGGAPVSYEQYF. CDR3 nucleotide sequence: TGCGCCAGCAGCCAAGATAGAACAGGGGGCGCCCCAGTATCCTACGAGCAGTACTTC.

The chain links TRBV6-5 to TRBJ2-7, with TRBD2 matching 14 bases. The CDR3 extends over 16 amino acids. The V gene's germline CDR1 is MNHEY and CDR2 SVGAGI. Trimming cost V 2 bases and J 3 bases; bases outside gene matches: 3. The CDR3, as DNA: TGTGCCAGCAGTTACGCCGGGACTAGCGGGAGCTACGAGCAGTACTTC. Its protein is CASSYAGTSGSYEQYF.

This rearrangement joins TRBV5-1 to TRBJ2-3; the D gene is possibly TRBD2 (6 bases). The V gene lost 4 bases and the J gene lost 3 bases, with 15 bases spanning the gap. The CDR3 covers 15 residues. Germline V CDR1 and CDR2: SGHRS, YFSETQ. Written as DNA, the CDR3 is TGCGCCAGCAGCCCCCCTGGCGGGGATACAGATACGCAGTATTTT. Translating gives CASSPPGGDTDTQYF.

The J gene is TRBJ2-7, the V gene TRBV21-1; TRBD2, the table's D call, was not compared with the DNA. TRBV21-1 is described as a pseudogene. There are 9 residues in the CDR3. The CDR3 sequence: CARGGPQYF. CDR3 coding DNA: TGTGCCAGGGGGGGGCCACAGTACTTC.

The chain links TRBV3-1 (or the pseudogene TRBV3-2) to TRBJ2-7; TRBD2 matches 11 bases. The CDR3 is 17 amino acids. The germline gives CDR1 LGHDT, CDR2 YNNKEL (reference sequence). The V and J ends lost 1 base and 4 bases, in that order; junction bases with no gene match: 9. The CDR3 bases are TGTGCCAGCAGCCAAGGGCCTACTAGCGGGGGAAGGTACGAGCAGTACTTC. Translated, it gives CASSQGPTSGGRYEQYF.

V is TRBV30 and J is TRBJ2-3, with 7 nucleotides matching TRBD1. Losses at the gene ends were 0 bases for V and 2 bases for J; bases not matched to a gene: 5. CDR1 is GTSNPN and CDR2 is SVGIG in the germline V gene (reference sequence). The CDR3 totals 15 residues. CDR3 loop: CAWSVRGQITDTQYF. CDR3 bases: TGTGCCTGGAGTGTACGGGGACAGATCACAGATACGCAGTATTTT.

This clone was counted once. V usage is TRBV7-2 and J usage is TRBJ2-5; the D gene is possibly TRBD2 (6 bases). Trimming pared 6 bases from V and 1 base from J, leaving 12 bases between. Germline CDR1 SGHTA, CDR2 FQGNSA. The CDR3 has 14 amino acids. CDR3 sequence (DNA): TGTGCCAGCAGGCGGGTGGGGGGCCAAGAGACCCAGTACTTC. This sequence encodes CASRRVGGQETQYF.

The V gene is TRBV5-1, the J gene TRBJ2-7; 8 bases line up with TRBD1. Germline V gene lookup returns CDR1 SGHRS and CDR2 YFSETQ. This CDR3 has 16 residues. V shed 2 bases, J shed 4 bases, and the junction held 11 bases outside the gene matches. The CDR3 loop is CASSFVFSGGGYEQYF. The CDR3, as DNA: TGCGCCAGCAGCTTCGTCTTCTCAGGGGGCGGTTACGAGCAGTACTTC.

This chain connects TRBV6-5 to TRBJ1-2, with a possible D match to TRBD1 (6 bases). With 8 bases removed from V and 8 bases from J, the gap between germline ends came to 18 bases. Germline V gene lookup returns CDR1 MNHEY and CDR2 SVGAGI. The CDR3 runs to 13 residues. The CDR3 sequence is CASAPGTPRGYTF. The CDR3, as DNA: TGTGCCAGCGCACCCGGGACACCCAGGGGCTACACCTTC.

This clone was found a few times. This chain joins TRBV11-3 and TRBJ2-2, with TRBD1 matching over 10 bases. Germline V gives CDR1 SGHNT, CDR2 YENEEA. CDR3 length equals 14 residues. V lost 4 bases to trimming and J lost 7 bases; unmatched junction nucleotides: 3. The CDR3 DNA reads TGTGCCAGCAGCTCCCGGGACAGGGGCGGGGAGCTGTTTTTT. It codes for CASSSRDRGGELFF.

CDR3 region: CASSLLAGGGDTQYF. The DNA for the CDR3 is TGTGCCAGCAGTTTACTAGCGGGAGGCGGAGATACGCAGTATTTT. The chain links TRBV28 to TRBJ2-3; 11 bases are a match to TRBD2. CDR1 is MDHEN, CDR2 SYDVKM, per germline. The V gene end was trimmed by 2 bases and the J gene end by 5 bases; junction bases not matched to a gene: 3. The CDR3 has 15 amino acids.

This chain links TRBV7-6 with TRBJ1-1; unclear D gene. Germline lookup yields CDR1 SGHVS and CDR2 FNYEAQ. The V end lost 2 bases, the J end lost 11 bases, and 21 bases lay between the germline ends. The CDR3 has 15 amino acids. The CDR3 is CASSLQSTPRSAAFF. The CDR3, as DNA: TGTGCCAGCAGCTTACAATCCACGCCTCGTTCCGCGGCTTTCTTT. Variable domain in full (rest from reference TRBV7-6 and TRBJ1-1): GAGVSQSPRYKVTKRGQDVALRCDPISGHVSLYWYRQALGQGPEFLTYFNYEAQQDKSGLPNDRFSAERPEGSISTLTIQRTEQRDSAMYRCASSLQSTPRSAAFFGQGTRLTVV.

This chain joins TRBV29-1 and TRBJ2-5; TRBD2 matches at 9 bases. This CDR3 comprises 16 residues. V shed 2 bases, J shed 2 bases, and the junction held 9 bases outside the gene matches. CDR1 and CDR2 (germline): SQVTM, ANQGSEA. Written as DNA, the CDR3 is TGCAGCGTTGAAAAGTATGCAGCGGGGGGACAAGAGACCCAGTACTTC. Its translation: CSVEKYAAGGQETQYF.

The gene calls are TRBV2 and TRBJ2-1; 10 bases are shared with TRBD2. Trimming took 4 bases from V and 1 from J; bases not matched to a gene: 1. The germline V gene has CDR1 SNHLY and CDR2 FYNNEI. The CDR3 loop spans 15 amino acids. CDR3 DNA sequence: TGTGCCAGCAGTGCGACTAGCGGGTCCTACAATGAGCAGTTCTTC. Protein sequence: CASSATSGSYNEQFF.

The rearrangement joins TRBV5-6 to TRBJ2-3, with 8 bases aligning to TRBD2. Germline V gene data show CDR1 as SGHDT and CDR2 as YYEEEE. J lost 0 bases, V lost 5 bases, and 5 bases had no gene match. The CDR3 has 15 amino acids. This chain's CDR3 is CASRAGVTSTDTQYF. CDR3 nucleotide sequence: TGTGCCAGCAGAGCGGGGGTCACTAGCACAGATACGCAGTATTTT. Filled out from reference TRBV5-6 and TRBJ2-3, the complete variable domain reads DAGVTQSPTHLIKTRGQQVTLRCSPKSGHDTVSWYQQALGQGPQFIFQYYEEEERQRGNFPDRFSGHQFPNYSSELNVNALLLGDSALYLCASRAGVTSTDTQYFGPGTRLTVL.

The V gene is TRBV13, the J gene TRBJ2-3; D remains ambiguous. V dropped 4 bases and J dropped 4 bases, with 15 bases sitting between them. This CDR3 region has 15 residues. Per germline, CDR1 PRHDT and CDR2 FYEKMQ (reference sequence). The CDR3 is CASSYRVSVADTQYF. CDR3 DNA sequence: TGTGCCAGCAGCTATCGAGTTAGTGTGGCAGATACGCAGTATTTT.

The V gene is TRBV28, the J gene TRBJ1-3; 9 nucleotides match TRBD1. CDR3 length equals 15 residues. V was pared by 6 bases and J by 1 base, with 4 bases of the junction left unmatched. Germline values: CDR1 MDHEN, CDR2 SYDVKM. The CDR3 nucleotides read TGTGCCAGCAGCCTGGGGACAGGGTCTGGAAACACCATATATTTT. It encodes CASSLGTGSGNTIYF. The entire variable domain, with the rest obtained from reference TRBV28 and TRBJ1-3, is as follows: DVKVTQSSRYLVKRTGEKVFLECVQDMDHENMFWYRQDPGLGLRLIYFSYDVKMKEKGDIPEGYSVSREKKERFSLILESASTNQTSMYLCASSLGTGSGNTIYFGEGSWLTVV.

The chain carries TRBV29-1 and TRBJ2-3, with 10 bases fitting TRBD1. The V segment lost 6 bases and the J segment 3 bases; nucleotides outside the gene matches: 9. Looked up from germline, CDR1 is SQVTM and CDR2 is ANQGSEA. The CDR3 has 15 amino acids. The CDR3 DNA follows: TGCAGCGTCGTTTGGTGGGGACAGGGGACAGATACGCAGTATTTT. It is translated as CSVVWWGQGTDTQYF.

CDR3 sequence (DNA): TGCGCCAGCAGCCTCGGGACAGGGGGATTGTATGGCTACACCTTC. Translating gives CASSLGTGGLYGYTF. J is TRBJ1-2 and V is TRBV5-1, with 11 bases matching TRBD1. The CDR3 runs to 15 residues. V trimming: 4 bases; J trimming: 5 bases; junction bases outside the gene matches: 7. The germline V gene has CDR1 SGHRS and CDR2 YFSETQ.

Only a few counts were recorded for this clone. The chain links TRBV30 to TRBJ2-7; 7 positions match TRBD2. Germline assignment: CDR1 GTSNPN and CDR2 SVGIG (reference sequence). The CDR3 loop spans 15 amino acids. J was trimmed by 6 bases and V by 2 bases; bases with no gene match: 13. The CDR3 sequence: CAWSTSFSSGFEQYF. The CDR3, as DNA: TGTGCCTGGAGTACCTCCTTCAGTAGCGGGTTCGAGCAGTACTTC.

This clone was seen a single time. V usage is TRBV19 and J usage is TRBJ2-4; 9 bases align to TRBD1. J was trimmed by 0 bases and V by 3 bases; bases with no gene match: 3. The CDR3 covers 16 residues. CDR1 and CDR2 (germline): LNHDA, SQIVND (reference sequence). The CDR3, as DNA: TGTGCCAGTAGTATCGGACAGGGGAGAGCCAAAAACATTCAGTACTTC. Its translation is CASSIGQGRAKNIQYF.

V usage is TRBV7-3 and J usage is TRBJ2-1; 9 positions match TRBD1. Germline V gene data show CDR1 as SGHTA and CDR2 as FQGTGA. J was trimmed by 7 bases and V by 0 bases; bases with no gene match: 13. This CDR3 has 18 residues. The CDR3 DNA sequence: TGTGCCAGCAGCTTAACGTGGAACAGGACAGGGGTAACGAATGAGCAGTTCTTC. It yields the protein CASSLTWNRTGVTNEQFF.

This sequence joins TRBV5-1 and TRBJ1-1; tentatively, D is TRBD1 (6 bases). This CDR3 has 14 residues. Germline V gene lookup returns CDR1 SGHRS and CDR2 YFSETQ. Trimming removed 2 bases from V and 3 bases from J, with 11 bases in between. The DNA of the CDR3 is TGCGCCAGCAGCTTATACAGGGCTGACACTGAAGCTTTCTTT. Its translation: CASSLYRADTEAFF.